The T cell receptor beta chain under discussion was sequenced for a study of beta chain features in type 1 diabetes. For the study at large: The examined sorted cells totaled around 100,000,000 across samples.

TCRB transcripts that were expressed got sequenced, as all of the isolated RNA had been reverse transcribed. Libraries were prepared by immunoSEQ multiplex PCR; TCRdb keeps only in-frame clonotypes and omits some of them. There are some 410,000 clones in the sample; roughly an eighth occur only once, and about 0.042% lies in the top ten. V was pared by 6 bases and J by 4 bases, with 15 bases between. The CDR3 consists of 15 residues. Germline V gives CDR1 LNHDA, CDR2 SQIVND (reference sequence). This clone was found a few times. Sequencing was performed on naive CD4+ T cells from blood. The clonotype comes from a woman aged 18-29 years in good health. The rearrangement joins TRBV19 to TRBJ1-4; D call uncertain. This CDR3 is CASRPNSVINEKLFF. CDR3 DNA: TGTGCCAGTAGACCGAACAGCGTTATTAATGAAAAACTGTTTTTT. Full variable domain (remainder filled in from reference TRBV19 and TRBJ1-4): DGGITQSPKYLFRKEGQNVTLSCEQNLNHDAMYWYRQDPGQGLRLIYYSQIVNDFQKGDIAEGYSVSREKKESFPLTVTSAQKNPTAFYLCASRPNSVINEKLFFGSGTQLSVL.